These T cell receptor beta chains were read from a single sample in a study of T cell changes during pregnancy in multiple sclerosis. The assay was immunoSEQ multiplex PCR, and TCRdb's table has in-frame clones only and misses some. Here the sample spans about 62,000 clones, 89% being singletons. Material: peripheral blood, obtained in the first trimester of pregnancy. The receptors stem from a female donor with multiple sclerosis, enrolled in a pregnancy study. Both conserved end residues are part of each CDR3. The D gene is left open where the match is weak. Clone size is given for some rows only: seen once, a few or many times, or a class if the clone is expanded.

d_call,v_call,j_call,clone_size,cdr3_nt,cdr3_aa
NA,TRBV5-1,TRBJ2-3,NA,TGCGCCAGCAGCTTGGATGTGGTAGTTCCAGATACGCAGTATTTT,CASSLDVVVPDTQYF
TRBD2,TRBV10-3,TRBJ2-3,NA,TGTGCCATCAGTGAGCCTGTAGCGGGGAGCACAGATACGCAGTATTTT,CAISEPVAGSTDTQYF
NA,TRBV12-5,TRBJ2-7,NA,TGTGCTAGTGGTTTGGTACAGGTAGGGCGCCCCTACGAGCAGTACTTC,CASGLVQVGRPYEQYF
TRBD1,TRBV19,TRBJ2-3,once,TGTGCCAGTAGTGGCAGGGGGCATACGCAGTATTTT,CASSGRGHTQYF
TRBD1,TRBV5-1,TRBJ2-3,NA,TGCGCCAGCGGCAAGACAGGGTCCACAGATACGCAGTATTTT,CASGKTGSTDTQYF
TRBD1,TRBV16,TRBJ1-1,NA,TGTGCCAGCAGCACTCTAGGGACAGGGCTGAGCACTGAAGCTTTCTTT,CASSTLGTGLSTEAFF
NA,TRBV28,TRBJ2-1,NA,TGTGCCAGCAGCTTGAAGCGGAGTGAGCAGTTCTTC,CASSLKRSEQFF
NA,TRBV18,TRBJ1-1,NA,TGTGCCAGCTCGCCCCTCCAGGGACACATGAACACTGAAGCTTTCTTT,CASSPLQGHMNTEAFF
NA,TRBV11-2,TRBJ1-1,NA,TGTGCCAGCAGTTCCAGGTGGGGGCAGGGCACTGAAGCTTTCTTT,CASSSRWGQGTEAFF
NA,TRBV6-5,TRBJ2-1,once,TGTGCCAGCAGTTACTCGACTTTGAGTGAGCAGTTCTTC,CASSYSTLSEQFF
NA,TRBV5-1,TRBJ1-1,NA,TGCGCCAGCAGCTTCGAGAGGGTGAGTGCGGACACTGAAGCTTTCTTT,CASSFERVSADTEAFF
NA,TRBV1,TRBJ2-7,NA,TGCACCAGCAGCCAAGATAGTGGACAGTCGATTACCATTAGCTCCTACGAGCAGTACTTC,CTSSQDSGQSITISSYEQYF
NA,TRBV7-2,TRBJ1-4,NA,TGTGCCAGCAGCCAGAGGGGGGGTGAAAAACTGTTTTTT,CASSQRGGEKLFF
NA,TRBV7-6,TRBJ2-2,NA,TGTGCCAGCAGCCGGGCGTCCGGGGCGAACACCGGGGAGCTGTTTTTT,CASSRASGANTGELFF